Listed below are T cell receptor beta chains from one sample, sequenced in a study of cytomegalovirus exposure and HLA in healthy donors. Only in-frame clones appear in the TCRdb table, and some are missing; sequencing was by immunoSEQ multiplex PCR. Among fewer than 200,000 clones listed, 80% to 90% were seen once. Sequenced: PBMCs. The source is a man between 18 and 29 years old in good health and CMV-seropositive. Each CDR3 is given with its conserved first and last residue. The D gene is left open where the match is weak. Expanded clones get a size class; other rows say once, few or many, or leave the size out.

j_call: TRBJ2-7
clone_size: -
v_call: TRBV4-3
d_call: TRBD2
cdr3_nt: TGCGCCAGCAGCCAAGAAACTAGCGGGGGGGCAGTTTACGAGCAGTACTTC
cdr3_aa: CASSQETSGGAVYEQYF

j_call: TRBJ1-2
clone_size: -
v_call: TRBV19
d_call: -
cdr3_nt: TGTGCCAGTCAACTCAAACATACAGGGCCCACTAACTATGGCTACACCTTC
cdr3_aa: CASQLKHTGPTNYGYTF

j_call: TRBJ1-5
clone_size: once
v_call: TRBV4-2
d_call: TRBD1
cdr3_nt: TGTGCCAGCAGCCAGGGGGGGACAGGGGATAGCAATCAGCCCCAGCATTTT
cdr3_aa: CASSQGGTGDSNQPQHF

j_call: TRBJ2-3
clone_size: few
v_call: TRBV6-5
d_call: -
cdr3_nt: TGTGCCAGCAGGGACTTAGTCCCCACAGATACGCAGTATTTT
cdr3_aa: CASRDLVPTDTQYF

j_call: TRBJ2-3
clone_size: -
v_call: TRBV7-2
d_call: TRBD2
cdr3_nt: TGTGCCAGCAGCCATCATGGGCGGGGGGGGGTTAATACGCAGTATTTT
cdr3_aa: CASSHHGRGGVNTQYF

j_call: TRBJ1-1
clone_size: -
v_call: TRBV2
d_call: -
cdr3_nt: TGTGCCAGCAGTGTCCACTCTAGTGGCACTGAAGCTTTCTTT
cdr3_aa: CASSVHSSGTEAFF

j_call: TRBJ1-3
clone_size: -
v_call: TRBV4-2
d_call: -
cdr3_nt: TGTGCCAGCAGCCAAGACGGGAGCTCTGGAAACACCATATATTTT
cdr3_aa: CASSQDGSSGNTIYF

j_call: TRBJ2-3
clone_size: -
v_call: TRBV6-1
d_call: TRBD2
cdr3_nt: TGTGCCAGCAGTGAGCGGGGGGGCCTCCCTAGCACAGATACGCAGTATTTT
cdr3_aa: CASSERGGLPSTDTQYF

j_call: TRBJ1-1
clone_size: -
v_call: TRBV7-8
d_call: TRBD1
cdr3_nt: TGTGCCAGCAGATACAGGGGCGAGAACACTGAAGCTTTCTTT
cdr3_aa: CASRYRGENTEAFF

j_call: TRBJ2-4
clone_size: -
v_call: TRBV11-2
d_call: -
cdr3_nt: TGTGCCAGCAGCTTAACTGGACAAGGGTTAGCCAAAAACATTCAGTACTTC
cdr3_aa: CASSLTGQGLAKNIQYF

j_call: TRBJ2-7
clone_size: -
v_call: TRBV7-2
d_call: -
cdr3_nt: TGTGCCAGCAGCTACGGACTCGTCAGCTACGAGCAGTACTTC
cdr3_aa: CASSYGLVSYEQYF

j_call: TRBJ1-6
clone_size: -
v_call: TRBV6-6
d_call: -
cdr3_nt: TGTGCCAGCAGTTTCGACCCGGGTTCACCCCTCCACTTT
cdr3_aa: CASSFDPGSPLHF

j_call: TRBJ2-3
clone_size: -
v_call: TRBV7-8
d_call: -
cdr3_nt: TGTGCCAGCAGCCGACTCCAGAGCACAGATACGCAGTATTTT
cdr3_aa: CASSRLQSTDTQYF

j_call: TRBJ2-7
clone_size: -
v_call: TRBV27
d_call: TRBD1
cdr3_nt: TGTGCCAGCAGTTTCAAATCCTCCGGGACAGGGTGGTACGAGCAGTACTTC
cdr3_aa: CASSFKSSGTGWYEQYF

j_call: TRBJ1-5
clone_size: -
v_call: TRBV25-1
d_call: -
cdr3_nt: TGTGCCAGCAGTCGAGGTCCTAATCAGCCCCAGCATTTT
cdr3_aa: CASSRGPNQPQHF

j_call: TRBJ1-4
clone_size: -
v_call: TRBV27
d_call: -
cdr3_nt: TGTGCCAGCAGTTTATCAGGGGCAAGGGGTGAAAAACTGTTTTTT
cdr3_aa: CASSLSGARGEKLFF

j_call: TRBJ2-6
clone_size: -
v_call: TRBV15
d_call: -
cdr3_nt: TGTGCCACCAGCAGAGATCTCCCTTTTCTAGCTGGGGCCAACGTCCTGACTTTC
cdr3_aa: CATSRDLPFLAGANVLTF

j_call: TRBJ2-7
clone_size: -
v_call: TRBV9
d_call: TRBD1
cdr3_nt: TGTGCCAGCAGCCCCTTACCGGGACAGGGGGCCTCCGAGCAGTACTTC
cdr3_aa: CASSPLPGQGASEQYF

j_call: TRBJ1-5
clone_size: -
v_call: TRBV6-1
d_call: -
cdr3_nt: TGTGCCAGCAGTGAAGTCTTTCAGCCCCAGCATTTT
cdr3_aa: CASSEVFQPQHF

j_call: TRBJ2-1
clone_size: -
v_call: TRBV11-2
d_call: TRBD2
cdr3_nt: TGTGCCAGCAGCTCCCCAGTATTGGGGGAGGGCTACAATGAGCAGTTCTTC
cdr3_aa: CASSSPVLGEGYNEQFF

j_call: TRBJ2-2
clone_size: -
v_call: TRBV2
d_call: -
cdr3_nt: TGTGCCAGCAGGCCTCAGGATCCCTCGAACACCGGGGAGCTGTTTTTT
cdr3_aa: CASRPQDPSNTGELFF

j_call: TRBJ2-5
clone_size: -
v_call: TRBV4-1
d_call: TRBD2
cdr3_nt: TGCGCCAGCAGCCACTCGGGAGGGTTGCAAGAGACCCAGTACTTC
cdr3_aa: CASSHSGGLQETQYF

j_call: TRBJ2-7
clone_size: -
v_call: TRBV2
d_call: -
cdr3_nt: TGTGCCAGCAGTCCGACTGAGTCCTACGAGCAGTACTTC
cdr3_aa: CASSPTESYEQYF

j_call: TRBJ2-7
clone_size: -
v_call: TRBV6-5
d_call: -
cdr3_nt: TGTGCCAGCAGCCGCAAGGTAGGGGGCGAGCAGTACTTC
cdr3_aa: CASSRKVGGEQYF

j_call: TRBJ1-6
clone_size: -
v_call: TRBV19
d_call: TRBD1
cdr3_nt: TGTGCCAGTACCCCAGGGGGGCGAAATAATTCACCCCTCCACTTT
cdr3_aa: CASTPGGRNNSPLHF

j_call: TRBJ2-3
clone_size: -
v_call: TRBV10-3
d_call: TRBD2
cdr3_nt: TGTGCCATCAGTGATAGGTGGGGGACTAGCGTTGATACGCAGTATTTT
cdr3_aa: CAISDRWGTSVDTQYF

j_call: TRBJ2-5
clone_size: -
v_call: TRBV7-7
d_call: -
cdr3_nt: TGTGCTAGCAGCCCAGGACTCCCGGGGGAGACCCAGTACTTC
cdr3_aa: CASSPGLPGETQYF

j_call: TRBJ2-7
clone_size: -
v_call: TRBV27
d_call: -
cdr3_nt: TGTGCCAGCAGTGTTTTGGGGGGTGGCTCCTACGAGCAGTACTTC
cdr3_aa: CASSVLGGGSYEQYF

j_call: TRBJ2-3
clone_size: -
v_call: TRBV6-4
d_call: -
cdr3_nt: TGTGCCAGCAGTGACCGGACAGATACGCAGTATTTT
cdr3_aa: CASSDRTDTQYF

j_call: TRBJ2-1
clone_size: -
v_call: TRBV6-5
d_call: -
cdr3_nt: TGTGCCAGCAGTTACTCAGCCACGTGGCGGAATGAGCAGTTCTTC
cdr3_aa: CASSYSATWRNEQFF

j_call: TRBJ2-1
clone_size: -
v_call: TRBV27
d_call: -
cdr3_nt: TGTGCCAGCAGTCCGGACGGGAGCTCCTACAATGAGCAGTTCTTC
cdr3_aa: CASSPDGSSYNEQFF

j_call: TRBJ2-7
clone_size: -
v_call: TRBV11-2
d_call: TRBD1
cdr3_nt: TGTGCCAGCAGCATCGGGACAGCCGAGCAGTACTTC
cdr3_aa: CASSIGTAEQYF

j_call: TRBJ1-3
clone_size: -
v_call: TRBV4-1
d_call: -
cdr3_nt: TGCGCCAGCAGCCAAGATGAGTCGGTGGGAAACACCATATATTTT
cdr3_aa: CASSQDESVGNTIYF

j_call: TRBJ1-5
clone_size: few
v_call: TRBV12-5
d_call: -
cdr3_nt: TGTGCTAGTGGTTCCACAGGAGATCAGCCCCAGCATTTT
cdr3_aa: CASGSTGDQPQHF

j_call: TRBJ2-1
clone_size: -
v_call: TRBV9
d_call: -
cdr3_nt: TGTGCCAGCAGCGTAGCGTCGGGGTACAATGAGCAGTTCTTC
cdr3_aa: CASSVASGYNEQFF